The 15 T cell receptor beta chains in this list originate from one sample, sequenced in a study of T-cell memory formation after mild COVID-19. From the 5' RACE reads, TCRdb called clonotypes with MiXCR, one entry per CDR3 protein. The sample has approximately 250,000 distinct CDR3 sequences, 15% to 20% seen once. Sequenced: PBMCs or a T cell subset sorted from them (not recorded which). The source is a young man who had mild COVID-19 (a few samples of this study predate the infection). Cell type and time point are not known.

This clonotype was counted between two and nine times. The V gene is TRBV6-5, the J gene TRBJ2-5; 10 bases fit TRBD2. The germline CDR1 and CDR2 sequences are MNHEY and SVGAGI. CDR3 length: 16 amino acids. The ends lost 1 base at V and 3 bases at J; junction bases unmatched: 5. CDR3 bases: TGTGCCAGCAGTTACTGGGTAGCGGGGGGCGAAGAGACCCAGTACTTC. Protein: CASSYWVAGGEETQYF.

The genes are TRBV20-1 and TRBJ2-5, with TRBD2 as a possible D gene (5 bases). Germline CDR1 and CDR2: DFQATT and SNEGSKA (reference sequence). CDR3 length: 16 residues. Between the trimmed V and J ends, which lost 2 bases and 5 bases, there was a span of 21 bases. The CDR3 spells CSARPAGGLPGETQYF. In DNA form, the CDR3 reads TGCAGTGCTAGACCCGCCGGAGGACTCCCCGGGGAGACCCAGTACTTC.

The chain has TRBV12-3 or TRBV12-4 and TRBJ2-7, with D perhaps TRBD1 or TRBD2 (5 bases each). This CDR3 has 12 residues. Trimming left V 3 bases short and J 5 bases short, with 8 bases between. The CDR3 loop is CASSFWGNEQYV. DNA for the CDR3: TGTGCCAGCAGTTTCTGGGGGAACGAGCAGTACGTC.

The rearrangement joins TRBV12-3 or TRBV12-4 to TRBJ1-1, with D perhaps matching TRBD1 (6 bases). The CDR3 length is 14 residues. Between the trimmed V and J ends, which lost 4 bases and 4 bases, there was a span of 13 bases. Written as DNA, the CDR3 is TGTGCCAGCAGTTCTACAGGGTGGGGCACTGAAGCTTTCTTT. It codes for CASSSTGWGTEAFF.

The J gene is TRBJ2-3, the V gene TRBV5-1; D not resolved. In germline, CDR1 is SGHRS, CDR2 YFSETQ. The CDR3 consists of 16 residues. V lost 0 bases to trimming and J lost 0 bases, with 11 bases between them. The CDR3 is CASSLARFLSTDTQYF. Written as DNA, the CDR3 is TGCGCCAGCAGCTTGGCTCGATTTCTGAGCACAGATACGCAGTATTTT. The full variable domain, with the rest looked up from reference TRBV5-1 and TRBJ2-3, is KAGVTQTPRYLIKTRGQQVTLSCSPISGHRSVSWYQQTPGQGLQFLFEYFSETQRNKGNFPGRFSGRQFSNSRSEMNVSTLELGDSALYLCASSLARFLSTDTQYFGPGTRLTVL.

This clonotype was detected a few times. CDR3 sequence: CATSTRQGKTEAFF. CDR3 coding DNA: TGTGCCACCAGCACTAGACAGGGAAAGACTGAAGCTTTCTTT. The chain combines TRBV15 with TRBJ1-1, with 7 bases fitting TRBD1. Trimming took 4 bases from V and 5 from J; bases not matched to a gene: 7. The CDR3 has 14 amino acids. CDR1 and CDR2 (germline): LNHNV, YYDKDF (reference sequence). The full variable domain, rest sourced from reference TRBV15 and TRBJ1-1, is DAMVIQNPRYQVTQFGKPVTLSCSQTLNHNVMYWYQQKSSQAPKLLFHYYDKDFNNEADTPDNFQSRRPNTSFCFLDIRSPGLGDTAMYLCATSTRQGKTEAFFGQGTRLTVV.

V and J are TRBV7-2 and TRBJ2-3; 9 bases map to TRBD1. Germline V CDR1 and CDR2: SGHTA, FQGNSA. The CDR3 extends over 14 amino acids. Trimming removed 5 bases from V and 5 bases from J; junction bases left unmatched: 5. CDR3 DNA sequence: TGTGCCAGCAGCGGAGGACAGGGGAGAGATACGCAGTATTTT. This gives the protein CASSGGQGRDTQYF.

The genes are TRBV20-1 and TRBJ2-4; D is undetermined. Trimming took 6 bases from V and 0 from J, leaving 18 bases between them. Germline assignment: CDR1 DFQATT and CDR2 SNEGSKA (reference sequence). The CDR3 contains 16 residues. For the CDR3, the DNA is TGCAGTGCCCAAGGACGGGTAGACCTAGCCAAAAACATTCAGTACTTC. Translation: CSAQGRVDLAKNIQYF.

The genes are TRBV3-1 and TRBJ1-1, with a tentative D call TRBD1 (5 bases). The CDR3 spans 14 residues. Trimming took off 0 bases at V and 10 bases at J, with 15 bases between the two ends. Germline V lookup: CDR1 LGHDT, CDR2 YNNKEL (reference sequence). CDR3 sequence reads: CASSQDYGALGAFF. As DNA, the CDR3 is TGTGCCAGCAGCCAAGATTACGGGGCATTGGGAGCTTTCTTT.

This clonotype was observed a handful of times. The V call is TRBV20-1, the J call TRBJ2-7; 12 nucleotides line up with TRBD2. The CDR3 is 15 residues long. The junction had 4 bases not matched to a gene; V was cut back by 4 bases and J by 0 bases. CDR1 is DFQATT, CDR2 SNEGSKA, per germline (reference sequence). CDR3 sequence reads: CSAISSGGGSYEQYV. The CDR3 nucleotides read TGCAGTGCTATTTCTAGCGGGGGGGGCTCCTACGAGCAGTACGTC.

This clonotype has just a few counts. The chain carries TRBV9 and TRBJ2-6, with TRBD1 identical over 8 bases. The CDR3 consists of 16 residues. The germline gives CDR1 SGDLS, CDR2 YYNGEE. The ends lost 2 bases at V and 3 bases at J; junction bases unmatched: 4. The CDR3 DNA reads as TGTGCCAGCAGCGTGACAGGGGATGATGGGGCCAACGTCCTGACTTTC. It translates to CASSVTGDDGANVLTF.

The chain is built from TRBV3-1 and TRBJ1-2; TRBD1 might be the D (6 bases). The germline V gene encodes CDR1 LGHDT and CDR2 YNNKEL (reference sequence). V was cut by 4 bases and J by 3 bases, with 12 bases left in between. The CDR3 totals 14 residues. The CDR3 loop reads CASSLRGGDYGYTF. The CDR3 nucleotides read TGTGCCAGCAGCCTCCGAGGGGGTGACTATGGCTACACCTTC.

The chain is built from TRBV18 and TRBJ2-5, with no clear D. CDR3 length: 15 amino acids. The V end was cut by 5 bases, the J end by 5 bases, with 18 bases between. Germline V gene sequence: CDR1 KGHSH, CDR2 LQKENI. The CDR3 protein is CASSDQRGPEETQYF. The CDR3, as DNA: TGTGCCAGCTCAGACCAACGCGGACCGGAGGAGACCCAGTACTTC.

The chain links TRBV7-7 to TRBJ2-2; TRBD2 matches at 10 bases. This CDR3 contains 18 residues. The germline V gene has CDR1 SSHAT and CDR2 FNYEAQ (reference sequence). J gave up 4 bases and V 5 bases, and 13 bases lay outside the gene matches. CDR3 DNA: TGTGCCAGCAGCCCAACCAGGGCTAGCGGGGGCCGCACCGGGGAGCTGTTTTTT. Translating it yields CASSPTRASGGRTGELFF.

This clonotype was observed a handful of times. The rearrangement joins TRBV7-9 to TRBJ2-1; no firm D call. CDR3 length: 13 amino acids. The germline V gene has CDR1 SEHNR and CDR2 FQNEAQ (reference sequence). Trimming removed 5 bases at V and 6 bases at J, with 11 bases between. The CDR3 bases are TGTGCCAGCAGCGCACCCCCTAGCAATGAGCAGTTCTTC. The encoded protein is CASSAPPSNEQFF.